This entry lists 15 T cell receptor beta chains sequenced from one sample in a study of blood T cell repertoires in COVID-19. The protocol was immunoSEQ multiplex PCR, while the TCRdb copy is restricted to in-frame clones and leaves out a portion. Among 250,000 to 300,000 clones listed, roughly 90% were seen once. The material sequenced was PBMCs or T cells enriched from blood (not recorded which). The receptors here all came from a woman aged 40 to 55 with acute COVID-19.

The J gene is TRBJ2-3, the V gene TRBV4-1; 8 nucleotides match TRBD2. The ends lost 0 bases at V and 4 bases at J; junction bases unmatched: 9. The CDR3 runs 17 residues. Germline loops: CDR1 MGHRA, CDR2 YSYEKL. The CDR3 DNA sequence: TGCGCCAGCAGCCAAGATGAACTAGCGGACTACGCAGATACGCAGTATTTT. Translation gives CASSQDELADYADTQYF.

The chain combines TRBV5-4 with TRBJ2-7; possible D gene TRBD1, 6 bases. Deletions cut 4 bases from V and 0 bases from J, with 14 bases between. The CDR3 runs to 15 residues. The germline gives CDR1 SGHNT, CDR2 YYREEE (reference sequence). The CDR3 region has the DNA TGTGCCAGCAGCCTTCAGGGGCCTAGCTCCTACGAGCAGTACTTC. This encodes CASSLQGPSSYEQYF.

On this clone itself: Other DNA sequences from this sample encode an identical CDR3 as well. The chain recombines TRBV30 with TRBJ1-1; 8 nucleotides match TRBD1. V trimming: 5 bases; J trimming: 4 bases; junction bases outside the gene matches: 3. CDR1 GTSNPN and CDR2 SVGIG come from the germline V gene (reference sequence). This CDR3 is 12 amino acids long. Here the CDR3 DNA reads TGTGCCTGGGGACAGGGAGGCACTGAAGCTTTCTTT. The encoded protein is CAWGQGGTEAFF.

CDR3 protein: CASSKQGTDTQYF. CDR3 DNA sequence: TGTGCCAGCAGTAAACAGGGCACAGATACGCAGTATTTT. This sequence joins TRBV2 and TRBJ2-3; D is perhaps TRBD1 (5 bases). Trimming took off 5 bases at V and 1 base at J, with 7 bases between the two ends. The CDR3 extends over 13 amino acids. Germline loops: CDR1 SNHLY, CDR2 FYNNEI.

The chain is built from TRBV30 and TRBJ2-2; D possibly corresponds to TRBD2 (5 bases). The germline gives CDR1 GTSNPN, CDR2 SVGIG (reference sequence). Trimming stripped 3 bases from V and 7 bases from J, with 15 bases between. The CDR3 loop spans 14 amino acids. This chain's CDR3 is CAWREGLTHGELFF. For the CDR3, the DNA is TGTGCCTGGAGAGAGGGTCTGACTCACGGGGAGCTGTTTTTT.

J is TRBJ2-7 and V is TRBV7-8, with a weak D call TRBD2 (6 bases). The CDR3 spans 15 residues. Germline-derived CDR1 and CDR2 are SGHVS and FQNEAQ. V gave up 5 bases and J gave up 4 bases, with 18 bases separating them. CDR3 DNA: TGTGCCAGCAGCCCCCCTGGGGGGACGGCTTACGAGCAGTACTTC. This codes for CASSPPGGTAYEQYF.

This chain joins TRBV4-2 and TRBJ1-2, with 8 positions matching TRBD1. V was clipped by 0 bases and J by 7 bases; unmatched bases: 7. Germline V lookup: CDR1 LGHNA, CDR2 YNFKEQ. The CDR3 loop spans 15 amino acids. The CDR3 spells CASSQDPAGGRGYTF. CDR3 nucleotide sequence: TGTGCCAGCAGCCAAGATCCGGCAGGGGGCCGTGGCTACACCTTC.

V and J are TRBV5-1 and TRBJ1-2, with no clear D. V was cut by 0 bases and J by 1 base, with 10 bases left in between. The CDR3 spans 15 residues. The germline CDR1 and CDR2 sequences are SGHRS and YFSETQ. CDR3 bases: TGCGCCAGCAGCTTGGTAGCCAGTCTTAACTATGGCTACACCTTC. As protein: CASSLVASLNYGYTF.

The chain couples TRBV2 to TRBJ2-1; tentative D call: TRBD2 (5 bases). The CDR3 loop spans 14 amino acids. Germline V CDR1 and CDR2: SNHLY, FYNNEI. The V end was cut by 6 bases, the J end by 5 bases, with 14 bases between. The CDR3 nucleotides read TGTGCCAGCAGACGGGGATCATGGGACAATGAGCAGTTCTTC. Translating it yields CASRRGSWDNEQFF. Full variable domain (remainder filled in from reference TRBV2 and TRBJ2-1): EPEVTQTPSHQVTQMGQEVILRCVPISNHLYFYWYRQILGQKVEFLVSFYNNEISEKSEIFDDQFSVERPDGSNFTLKIRSTKLEDSAMYFCASRRGSWDNEQFFGPGTRLTVL.

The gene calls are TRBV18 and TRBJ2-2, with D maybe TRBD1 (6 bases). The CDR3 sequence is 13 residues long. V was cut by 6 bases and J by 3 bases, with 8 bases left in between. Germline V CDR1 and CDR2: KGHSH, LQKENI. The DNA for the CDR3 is TGTGCCAGCTCCCGACAGGACACCGGGGAGCTGTTTTTT. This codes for CASSRQDTGELFF.

Here the CDR3 reads CATSDTGTGGYGYTF. CDR3 DNA sequence: TGTGCCACCAGTGACACCGGGACAGGGGGATATGGCTACACCTTC. The chain has TRBV24-1 and TRBJ1-2; 11 bases are a match to TRBD1. The CDR3 runs to 15 residues. Germline trimming cut 4 bases from V and 5 bases from J; bases unmatched to any gene: 5. Germline-derived CDR1 and CDR2 are KGHDR and SFDVKD.

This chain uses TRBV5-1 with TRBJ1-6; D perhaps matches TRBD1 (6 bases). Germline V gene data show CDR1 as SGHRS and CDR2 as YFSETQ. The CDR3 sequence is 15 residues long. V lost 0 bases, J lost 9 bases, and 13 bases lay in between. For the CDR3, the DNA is TGCGCCAGCAGCTTGGAGGGGGTACTCTCTTCACCCCTCCACTTT. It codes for CASSLEGVLSSPLHF.

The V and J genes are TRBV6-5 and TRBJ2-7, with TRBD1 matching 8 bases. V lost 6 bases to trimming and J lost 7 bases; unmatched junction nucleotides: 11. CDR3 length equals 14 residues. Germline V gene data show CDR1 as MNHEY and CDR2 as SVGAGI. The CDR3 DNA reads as TGTGCCAGCAGACCGGGACAGGAGGCTCGGGAGCAGTACTTC. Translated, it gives CASRPGQEAREQYF.

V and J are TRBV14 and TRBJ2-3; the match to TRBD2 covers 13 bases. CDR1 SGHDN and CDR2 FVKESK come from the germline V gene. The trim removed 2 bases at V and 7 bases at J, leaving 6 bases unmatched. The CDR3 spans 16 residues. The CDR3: CASSQLLAGGPNTQYF. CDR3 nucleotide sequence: TGTGCCAGCAGCCAATTACTAGCGGGGGGGCCGAATACGCAGTATTTT.

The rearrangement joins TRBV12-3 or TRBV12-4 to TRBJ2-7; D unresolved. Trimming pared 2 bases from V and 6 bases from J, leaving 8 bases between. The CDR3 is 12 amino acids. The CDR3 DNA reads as TGTGCCAGCAGTTTACAGACTCCCGAGCAGTACTTC. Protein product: CASSLQTPEQYF.